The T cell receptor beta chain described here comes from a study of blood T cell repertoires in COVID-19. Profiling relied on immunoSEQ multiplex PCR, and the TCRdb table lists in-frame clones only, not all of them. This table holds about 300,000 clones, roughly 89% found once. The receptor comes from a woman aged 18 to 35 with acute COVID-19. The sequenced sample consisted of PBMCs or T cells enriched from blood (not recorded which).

CDR3 bases: TGTGCCAGCAGCATCCAAGGACTAGATACGCAGTATTTT. Its translation is CASSIQGLDTQYF. The genes are TRBV9 and TRBJ2-3; TRBD2 is a possible D gene (5 bases). V was clipped by 4 bases and J by 5 bases, with 11 bases between them. This CDR3 spans 13 amino acids. Germline values: CDR1 SGDLS, CDR2 YYNGEE. Full variable domain (outside the CDR3, taken from reference TRBV9 and TRBJ2-3): DSGVTQTPKHLITATGQRVTLRCSPRSGDLSVYWYQQSLDQGLQFLIQYYNGEERAKGNILERFSAQQFPDLHSELNLSSLELGDSALYFCASSIQGLDTQYFGPGTRLTVL.